This T cell receptor (beta chain) was recorded in a study of shared clonotypes between healthy human individuals. Clones were read by immunoSEQ multiplex PCR, and TCRdb kept only the in-frame ones, dropping some. The table records around 500,000 clones, roughly 85% of them present only once. The CDR3 loop spans 12 amino acids. Trimming stripped 8 bases from V and 2 bases from J, with 12 bases between. Looked up from germline, CDR1 is GTSNPN and CDR2 is SVGIG (reference sequence). The clonotype comes from a woman in her thirties or forties in good health. Some clones in this sample may be carry-over from other donors' samples. Material for sequencing was PBMCs. This sequence joins TRBV30 and TRBJ2-5, with a tentative D call TRBD1 (6 bases). This CDR3 reads CAGGGAQETQYF. The CDR3 nucleotides are TGTGCCGGTGGGGGCGCTCAAGAGACCCAGTACTTC.